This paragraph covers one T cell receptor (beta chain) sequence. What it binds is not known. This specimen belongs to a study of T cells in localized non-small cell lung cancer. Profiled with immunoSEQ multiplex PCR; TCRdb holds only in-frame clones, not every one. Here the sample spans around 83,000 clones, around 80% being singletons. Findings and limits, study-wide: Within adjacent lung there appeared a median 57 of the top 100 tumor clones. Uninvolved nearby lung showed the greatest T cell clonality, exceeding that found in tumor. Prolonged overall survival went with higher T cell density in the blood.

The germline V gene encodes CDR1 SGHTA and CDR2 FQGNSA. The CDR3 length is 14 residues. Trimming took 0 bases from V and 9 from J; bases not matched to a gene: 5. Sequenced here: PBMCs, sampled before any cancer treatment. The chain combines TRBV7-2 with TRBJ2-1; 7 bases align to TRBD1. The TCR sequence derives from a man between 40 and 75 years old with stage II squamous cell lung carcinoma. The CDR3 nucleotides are TGTGCCAGCAGCTTAGCTGGGACAGTCGGTGAGCAGTTCTTC. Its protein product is CASSLAGTVGEQFF.